What follows are 24 T cell receptor beta chains derived from one specimen sequenced in a study of T-cell reconstitution after alpha-beta-depleted transplantation in children. Using unique molecular identifiers, the investigators prepared the TCRbeta library. TCRdb ran MiXCR on the PCR reads and lists one entry per CDR3 protein. The profile shows 800,000 to 1,000,000 distinct CDR3 sequences, roughly 29% of them singletons. Material: PBMCs, mostly from graft donor cells, obtained 360 days after TCRalphabeta/CD19-depleted stem cell transplant. The receptors originated from a boy in the first two years of life who had a stem cell transplant for SCID, so the T cells may come from the graft donor.

The chain is built from TRBV7-9 and TRBJ1-1, with D unclear. Trimming removed 5 bases from V and 1 base from J, with 14 bases in between. The CDR3 covers 15 residues. Germline CDR1 reads SEHNR; CDR2 reads FQNEAQ (reference sequence). This CDR3 reads CASSPGWAANTEAFF. The CDR3 nucleotides are TGTGCCAGCAGCCCTGGTTGGGCAGCGAACACTGAAGCTTTCTTT.

The chain has TRBV9 and TRBJ2-5; D may be TRBD2 (5 bases). This CDR3 is built from 14 residues. Trimming removed 4 bases from V and 2 bases from J, with 12 bases in between. CDR1 SGDLS and CDR2 YYNGEE come from the germline V gene. For the CDR3, the DNA is TGTGCCAGCAGCCCCTTTGCGGGTCAAGAGACCCAGTACTTC. Amino acids: CASSPFAGQETQYF.

This clonotype has a handful of counts. The chain has TRBV18 and TRBJ2-1; no definite D call. Germline V lookup: CDR1 KGHSH, CDR2 LQKENI. Trimming stripped 0 bases from V and 0 bases from J, with 9 bases between. The CDR3 length is 16 residues. The CDR3 DNA reads TGTGCCAGCTCACCACCGGGGATGAGCTCCTACAATGAGCAGTTCTTC. Protein product: CASSPPGMSSYNEQFF.

The V gene is TRBV5-6, the J gene TRBJ2-6; maybe TRBD1 (6 bases). The germline V gene has CDR1 SGHDT and CDR2 YYEEEE. Trimming took 4 bases from V and 0 from J, leaving 11 bases between them. The length of the CDR3 is 16 residues. The CDR3 protein is CASSRTASSGANVLTF. The CDR3 bases are TGTGCCAGCAGCCGGACAGCGAGCTCTGGGGCCAACGTCCTGACTTTC.

A few counts support this clonotype. This sequence joins TRBV10-3 and TRBJ1-5; TRBD1 matches at 7 bases. The CDR3 totals 14 residues. The J segment lost 3 bases and the V segment lost 4 bases, leaving 3 bases of the junction unmatched. The germline V gene has CDR1 ENHRY and CDR2 SYGVKD. This chain's CDR3 is CAISAGQSNQPQHF. In DNA form, the CDR3 reads TGTGCCATCAGTGCGGGACAGTCCAATCAGCCCCAGCATTTT.

This clonotype was seen a few times. The chain uses TRBV12-3 or TRBV12-4 and TRBJ2-1, with TRBD2 matching over 11 bases. The CDR3 contains 15 residues. Unmatched junction bases numbered 7, after V lost 7 bases and J lost 5 bases. The CDR3 reads CASTFSSGGDNEQFF. For the CDR3, the DNA is TGTGCCAGCACCTTTAGTAGCGGGGGGGACAATGAGCAGTTCTTC.

There are a few counts of this clonotype. CDR3 nucleotide sequence: TGTGCCAGCAGCGTAGCTAGGACGGCCGCCACAGATACGCAGTATTTT. Protein: CASSVARTAATDTQYF. The chain employs TRBV9 and TRBJ2-3; D remains ambiguous. CDR1 is SGDLS and CDR2 is YYNGEE in the germline V gene. V lost 0 bases and J 2 bases, leaving 13 bases between the germline ends. The CDR3 covers 16 residues.

The J gene is TRBJ2-5, the V gene TRBV29-1; TRBD1 or TRBD2 may be the D gene (5 bases each). V was pared by 6 bases and J by 2 bases, with 13 bases between. The CDR3 extends over 13 amino acids. Germline CDR1 is SQVTM and CDR2 is ANQGSEA. CDR3 amino acids: CSVCLWGQETQYF. DNA for the CDR3: TGCAGCGTCTGCCTCTGGGGGCAAGAGACCCAGTACTTC.

CDR3 region: CSARDLKRGYNEQFF. CDR3 coding DNA: TGCAGTGCTAGAGATTTAAAGCGGGGGTACAATGAGCAGTTCTTC. The J gene is TRBJ2-1, the V gene TRBV20-1, with TRBD2 identical over 8 bases. The CDR3 is 15 amino acids. V dropped 0 bases and J dropped 4; count of bases not matched to a gene: 5. CDR1 is DFQATT and CDR2 is SNEGSKA in the germline V gene (reference sequence).

The sample holds one count of this clonotype. In nucleotides, the CDR3 is TGTGCCAGCTCACCGACTAGCGGGGACATAACAGATACGCAGTATTTT. It specifies CASSPTSGDITDTQYF. V gene TRBV18 combines with J gene TRBJ2-3; 11 positions match TRBD2. Germline assignment: CDR1 KGHSH and CDR2 LQKENI. The V and J ends lost 3 bases and 3 bases, in that order; junction bases with no gene match: 5. The length of the CDR3 is 16 residues.

This clonotype was observed a few times. This rearrangement joins TRBV27 to TRBJ1-2, with TRBD1 matching 9 bases. Looked up from germline, CDR1 is MNHEY and CDR2 is SMNVEV (reference sequence). CDR3 length: 15 amino acids. Trimming at V came to 3 bases and at J to 8 bases, leaving 10 bases not matched to a gene. CDR3 nucleotide sequence: TGTGCCAGCAGTTTCACCGGACAGGGGCTTGGGGGCTACACCTTC. Protein product: CASSFTGQGLGGYTF.

The genes are TRBV9 and TRBJ2-7, with a possible D match to TRBD2 (5 bases). V was clipped by 4 bases and J by 4 bases, with 15 bases between them. Germline CDR1 reads SGDLS; CDR2 reads YYNGEE. CDR3 length: 14 residues. CDR3 sequence (DNA): TGTGCCAGCAGCTTCGGACTTGATGATTACGAGCAGTACTTC. Its translation: CASSFGLDDYEQYF. The whole variable domain, filled in from reference TRBV9 and TRBJ2-7, reads DSGVTQTPKHLITATGQRVTLRCSPRSGDLSVYWYQQSLDQGLQFLIQYYNGEERAKGNILERFSAQQFPDLHSELNLSSLELGDSALYFCASSFGLDDYEQYFGPGTRLTVT.

J is TRBJ2-1 and V is TRBV12-3 or TRBV12-4; 9 positions agree with TRBD2. The V segment lost 2 bases and the J segment 6 bases; nucleotides outside the gene matches: 5. The CDR3 has 15 amino acids. This chain's CDR3 is CASSLLLAGLNEQFF. CDR3 coding DNA: TGTGCCAGCAGTTTACTCCTAGCGGGGCTCAATGAGCAGTTCTTC.

This chain links TRBV12-3 or TRBV12-4 with TRBJ2-7; TRBD2 matches 11 bases. With V trimmed by 6 bases and J by 5 bases, 6 bases remained unmatched. This CDR3 has 14 residues. CDR3 coding DNA: TGTGCCAGCAGGCCACTAGCGGGGGACGACGAGCAGTACTTC. It is translated as CASRPLAGDDEQYF.

In this sample, this clonotype turned up a few times. J is TRBJ2-1 and V is TRBV12-3 or TRBV12-4; possible D gene TRBD1, 5 bases. The CDR3 covers 16 residues. Between the trimmed V and J ends, which lost 3 bases and 0 bases, there was a span of 12 bases. The CDR3 DNA reads as TGTGCCAGCAGTTTCCCACAGGTCGTCTCCTACAATGAGCAGTTCTTC. Protein: CASSFPQVVSYNEQFF.

V is TRBV5-1 and J is TRBJ2-2; 7 positions agree with TRBD1. The CDR3 sequence is 16 residues long. The J segment lost 0 bases and the V segment lost 4 bases, leaving 6 bases of the junction unmatched. In germline, CDR1 is SGHRS, CDR2 YFSETQ. The CDR3 DNA is TGCGCCAGCAGCCCGATACAGGGGACGAACACCGGGGAGCTGTTTTTT. Protein product: CASSPIQGTNTGELFF.

The chain links TRBV20-1 to TRBJ2-5; 13 positions match TRBD2. This CDR3 is 18 amino acids long. Germline lookup yields CDR1 DFQATT and CDR2 SNEGSKA (reference sequence). V shed 6 bases, J shed 5 bases, and the junction held 18 bases outside the gene matches. The CDR3 here is CSATPGLAGLRGLETQYF. In DNA, the CDR3 is TGCAGTGCCACACCGGGACTAGCGGGGTTGCGGGGGTTGGAGACCCAGTACTTC.

The V and J genes are TRBV12-3 or TRBV12-4 and TRBJ2-5; no clear D. This CDR3 has 13 residues. The germline V and J ends were trimmed by 3 bases and 5 bases, with 10 bases remaining between them. CDR3 bases: TGTGCCAGCAGTTTTCGAAGGTTGGAGACCCAGTACTTC. Translated: CASSFRRLETQYF.

CDR3 sequence (DNA): TGTGCCAGCAGTTCTCGACCCCCGGGACTCGGAGTTGGAAACATTCAGTACTTC. It translates to CASSSRPPGLGVGNIQYF. The chain has TRBV11-2 and TRBJ2-4; weak D call: TRBD2 (6 bases). The CDR3 is made up of 18 amino acids. The V gene's germline CDR1 is SGHAT and CDR2 FQNNGV. With 6 bases removed from V and 6 bases from J, the gap between germline ends came to 27 bases.

This clonotype came up a few times. The CDR3 DNA follows: TGTGCCAGCGGGTACCCGGACAGGGTTTATGGCTACACCTTC. Amino acid sequence: CASGYPDRVYGYTF. This rearrangement joins TRBV27 to TRBJ1-2, with 8 bases lining up with TRBD1. The CDR3 loop spans 14 amino acids. Trimming took 8 bases from V and 5 from J; bases not matched to a gene: 10. Looked up from germline, CDR1 is MNHEY and CDR2 is SMNVEV (reference sequence).

The chain couples TRBV20-1 to TRBJ2-5; D remains unclear. Germline CDR1 and CDR2: DFQATT and SNEGSKA (reference sequence). The V gene lost 5 bases and the J gene lost 7 bases, with 17 bases spanning the gap. The CDR3 length is 13 residues. CDR3 coding DNA: TGCAGTGCTCGCGGCCATCCCCCGGGGACCCAGTACTTC. It is translated as CSARGHPPGTQYF.

This chain uses TRBV5-1 with TRBJ2-1; 12 bases agree with TRBD1. The trim removed 0 bases at V and 7 bases at J, leaving 5 bases unmatched. Germline V gene sequence: CDR1 SGHRS, CDR2 YFSETQ. There are 16 residues in the CDR3. CDR3 nucleotide sequence: TGCGCCAGCAGCTTGGTGACGGGACAGGGGGCAAATGAGCAGTTCTTC. Its protein is CASSLVTGQGANEQFF.

This clonotype was counted a few times. This sequence joins TRBV12-3 or TRBV12-4 and TRBJ2-1; 8 bases are a match to TRBD1. CDR3 length equals 14 residues. J was trimmed by 7 bases and V by 6 bases; bases with no gene match: 8. This chain's CDR3 is CASSRDRLRNEQFF. CDR3 coding DNA: TGTGCCAGCAGCCGGGACAGGTTAAGGAATGAGCAGTTCTTC.

The V and J genes are TRBV5-6 and TRBJ2-1; D ambiguous. Germline loops: CDR1 SGHDT, CDR2 YYEEEE. The V and J ends lost 0 bases and 2 bases respectively, with 9 bases between them. The CDR3 is made up of 15 amino acids. CDR3 nucleotides: TGTGCCAGCAGCTTGGTAGTTGGCCCCTACAATGAGCAGTTCTTC. This encodes CASSLVVGPYNEQFF.